This TCR beta chain derives from a study of control samples from healthy donors and cancer patients. TCRdb keeps only in-frame clones here, not all; method: immunoSEQ multiplex PCR. Here the sample spans 130,000 or so clones, roughly 94% being singletons. This clone was counted a few times. The germline V gene encodes CDR1 MNHEY and CDR2 SVGAGI. The CDR3 sequence is 15 residues long. The V gene end was trimmed by 5 bases and the J gene end by 5 bases; junction bases not matched to a gene: 7. This chain uses TRBV6-5 with TRBJ2-5, with 11 bases fitting TRBD1. Sequenced sample: blood. The sequence was obtained from a middle-aged man in good health. The CDR3 is CASSQDRGRQETQYF. CDR3 nucleotide sequence: TGTGCCAGCAGTCAGGACAGGGGGCGTCAGGAGACCCAGTACTTC.